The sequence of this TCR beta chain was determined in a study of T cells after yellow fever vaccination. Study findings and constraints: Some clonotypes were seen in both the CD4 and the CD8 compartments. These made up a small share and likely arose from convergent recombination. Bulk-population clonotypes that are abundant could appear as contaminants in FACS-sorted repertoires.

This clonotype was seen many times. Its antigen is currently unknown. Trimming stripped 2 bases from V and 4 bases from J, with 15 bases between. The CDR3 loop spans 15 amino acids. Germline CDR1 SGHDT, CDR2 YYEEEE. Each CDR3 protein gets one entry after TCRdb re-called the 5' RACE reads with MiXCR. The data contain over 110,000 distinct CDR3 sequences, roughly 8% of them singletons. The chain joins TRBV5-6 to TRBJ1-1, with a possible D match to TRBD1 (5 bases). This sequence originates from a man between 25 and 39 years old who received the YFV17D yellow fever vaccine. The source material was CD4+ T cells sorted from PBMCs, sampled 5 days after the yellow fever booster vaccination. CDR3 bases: TGTGCCAGCAGCTTTTTCCGGCAGGGAGGCACTGAAGCTTTCTTT. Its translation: CASSFFRQGGTEAFF.